These T cell receptor beta chains were read from a single sample in a study of T cells in Graves' hyperthyroidism and ophthalmopathy. TCRdb re-called the multiplex PCR reads through MiXCR, storing one row per CDR3 protein. The sample has around 760,000 distinct CDR3 sequences; roughly a third are singletons. The sample taken for sequencing was blood. Receptors originate from a woman aged 40 to 50 with Graves' hyperthyroidism. Each CDR3 is given without its conserved first and last residue.

V gene,J gene,CDR3 protein
TRBV27,TRBJ1-2,ASSRGTGGGYT
TRBV6-5,TRBJ1-5,ASSYSAGASNQPQH
TRBV7-2,TRBJ2-7,ASSFGTSGGGGGYEQY
TRBV29-1,TRBJ2-7,SVERGRSGEQY
TRBV29-1,TRBJ2-3,SVGIGASDGEPSADTQY
TRBV7-6,TRBJ1-1,ASSPPPVLINTEAF
TRBV20-1,TRBJ1-2,SARDPRGTSFYGYT
TRBV7-9,TRBJ1-2,ASSHPDNYGYT
TRBV29-1,TRBJ2-6,SVQSGTKVSGANVLT
TRBV20-1,TRBJ1-5,RRDSSYGGSNQPQH
TRBV5-8,TRBJ2-5,ASWAGGAQY
TRBV12-3/TRBV12-4,TRBJ1-2,ASSYSGQGAHGYT
TRBV11-2,TRBJ1-1,ASSLGRDPEAF
TRBV28,TRBJ2-7,ASSLSPLFGRISYEQY
TRBV9,TRBJ2-7,ASSVDNREPYEQY
TRBV7-2,TRBJ1-6,ASSLAGPGAPLH
TRBV5-1,TRBJ2-5,ASSFEPPQETQY
TRBV7-2,TRBJ2-6,ASSQDSPVAFSGANVLT
TRBV12-3/TRBV12-4,TRBJ1-3,ASTPGGFGNTIY
TRBV12-3/TRBV12-4,TRBJ1-6,AISPAGGNSPLH
TRBV19,TRBJ2-6,ASTPQGRSGANVLT
TRBV7-3,TRBJ2-5,ASSLSGGPGETQY
TRBV12-3/TRBV12-4,TRBJ1-4,ASSGASPTEKLF
TRBV7-9,TRBJ2-5,ASSTSGAETQY
TRBV29-1,TRBJ2-5,SVGLRRTNQETQY
TRBV4-1,TRBJ2-5,ASSQVAGEGETQY
TRBV2,TRBJ1-2,GQQLGGNYGHT
TRBV29-1,TRBJ2-5,SVQGWETQY
TRBV6-5,TRBJ1-1,ASSQPGDTNTEAF
TRBV6-5,TRBJ1-2,ASTKRGQGDYGYT
TRBV9,.,ASSGSKNIQY
TRBV7-8,TRBJ1-5,ASSPYRISLGYSNQPQH
TRBV5-1,TRBJ2-7,ASSLAGTYEQY
TRBV12-3/TRBV12-4,TRBJ1-4,ASSLWTDPELF
TRBV14,TRBJ2-5,ASSPQTWYQETQY
TRBV7-9,TRBJ2-6,ASSLTGPGSGANVLT
TRBV25-1,TRBJ2-7,ASSADSRYEQY
TRBV12-3/TRBV12-4,TRBJ2-5,ASSRAVSETQY
TRBV4-1,TRBJ1-3,ASSLSVRYSSGNTIY